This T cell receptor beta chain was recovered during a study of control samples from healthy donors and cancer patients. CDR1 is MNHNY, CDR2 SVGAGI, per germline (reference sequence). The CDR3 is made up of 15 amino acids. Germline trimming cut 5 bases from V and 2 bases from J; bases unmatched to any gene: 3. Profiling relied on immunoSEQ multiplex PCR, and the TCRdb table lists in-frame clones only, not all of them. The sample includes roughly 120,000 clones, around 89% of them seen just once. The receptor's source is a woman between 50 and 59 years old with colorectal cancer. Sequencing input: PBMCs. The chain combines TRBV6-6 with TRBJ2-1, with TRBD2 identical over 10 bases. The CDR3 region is CASSPLAGAYNEQFF. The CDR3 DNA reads TGTGCCAGCAGTCCGCTAGCGGGGGCCTACAATGAGCAGTTCTTC.